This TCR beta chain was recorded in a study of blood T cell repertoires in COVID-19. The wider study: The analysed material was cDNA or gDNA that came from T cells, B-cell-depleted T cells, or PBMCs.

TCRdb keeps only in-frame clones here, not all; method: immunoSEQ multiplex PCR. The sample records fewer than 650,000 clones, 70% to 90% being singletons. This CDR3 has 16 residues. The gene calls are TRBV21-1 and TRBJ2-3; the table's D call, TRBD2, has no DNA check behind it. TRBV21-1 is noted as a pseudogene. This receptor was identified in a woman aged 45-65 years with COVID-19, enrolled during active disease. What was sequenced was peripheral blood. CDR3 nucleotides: TGTGCCAGCAGCAAAGGTCAAGGGAGACACGAAGATACGCAGTATTTT. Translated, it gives CASSKGQGRHEDTQYF.